The clone carrying this T cell receptor beta chain has only a few counts. What it recognizes is unknown. CDR3 length equals 13 residues. After removal of 2 bases from V and 6 bases from J, the junction contained 2 bases not matched to a gene. Per the germline V gene, CDR1 is SGHDN and CDR2 is FVKESK. The data stem from a study of long-term antiretroviral therapy in people with HIV. Study observations and caveats: Collection spanned 2004 to 2017; ART regimens may be less effective than current ones. Spans of CDR3 length were tighter for HIV repertoires than for controls. On ART adherence, viral resistance or therapy changes, no data were available.

Survey-level resolution applied to immunoSEQ assay v3.0. Clones were read by immunoSEQ multiplex PCR, and TCRdb kept only the in-frame ones, dropping some. The table includes 20,000 to 25,000 clones, around 76% detected once. V is TRBV14 and J is TRBJ2-7; 9 bases agree with TRBD1. The specimen comprised unsorted PBMCs, sampled 0.5 years after starting antiretroviral therapy. The clonotype was recovered from a woman aged 40 to 55 with HIV. CDR3 nucleotides: TGTGCCAGCAGCCAATACAGGGGGCGCGAGCAGTACTTC. This gives the protein CASSQYRGREQYF. The full variable domain, completed using reference TRBV14 and TRBJ2-7, is EAGVTQFPSHSVIEKGQTVTLRCDPISGHDNLYWYRRVMGKEIKFLLHFVKESKQDESGMPNNRFLAERTGGTYSTLKVQPAELEDSGVYFCASSQYRGREQYFGPGTRLTVT.